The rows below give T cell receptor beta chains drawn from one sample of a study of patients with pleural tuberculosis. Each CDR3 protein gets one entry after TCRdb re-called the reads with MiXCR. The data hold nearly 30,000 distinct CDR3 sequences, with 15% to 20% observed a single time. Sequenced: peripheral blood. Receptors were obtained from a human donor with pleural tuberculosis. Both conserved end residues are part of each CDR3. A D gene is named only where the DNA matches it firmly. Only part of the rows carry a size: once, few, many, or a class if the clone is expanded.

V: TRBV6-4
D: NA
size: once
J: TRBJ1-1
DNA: TGTGCCAGCAAGTCCCAGGGCGGGACGAACACTGAAGTTTTCTTT
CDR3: CASKSQGGTNTEVFF

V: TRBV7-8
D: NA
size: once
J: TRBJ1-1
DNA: TGTGCCAGCAGCCCCGTATCTCTGGACACTGAAGCTTTCTTC
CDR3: CASSPVSLDTEAFF

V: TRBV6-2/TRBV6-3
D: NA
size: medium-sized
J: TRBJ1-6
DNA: TGTGCCAGCAGTTACGCTCCGGGGACACGGAATTCACCCCTCCACTTT
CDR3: CASSYAPGTRNSPLHF

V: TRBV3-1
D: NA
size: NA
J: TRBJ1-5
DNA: TGTGCCATCAGCCTACAGGGAGTTCAGCCCCAGCATTTT
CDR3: CAISLQGVQPQHF

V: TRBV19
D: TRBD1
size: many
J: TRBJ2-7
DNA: TGTGCCAGTACTCGGACAGGGTCCCCCTACGAGCAGTACTTC
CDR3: CASTRTGSPYEQYF

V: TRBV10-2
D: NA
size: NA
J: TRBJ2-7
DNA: TGCGCCAGCAGTGGGAACTACGAGCAGTACTTC
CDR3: CASSGNYEQYF

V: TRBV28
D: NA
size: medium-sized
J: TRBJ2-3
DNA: TGTGCCAGCAGTCTCCCCGTCACAGATACGCAGTATTTT
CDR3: CASSLPVTDTQYF

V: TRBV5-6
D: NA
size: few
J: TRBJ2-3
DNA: TGTGCCAGCAGCGCGGGACCCCCCGATACGCAGTATTTT
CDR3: CASSAGPPDTQYF

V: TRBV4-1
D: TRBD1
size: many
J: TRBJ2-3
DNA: TGCGCCAGCAGCCAAGTAGGGACAGGGGTCTTTGGAGATACGCAGTATTTT
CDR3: CASSQVGTGVFGDTQYF

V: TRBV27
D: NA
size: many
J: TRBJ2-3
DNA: TGTGCCAGCAGTTTATTTGGGTCAACCAATACGCAGTATTTT
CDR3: CASSLFGSTNTQYF

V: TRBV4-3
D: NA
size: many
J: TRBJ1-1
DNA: TGCGCCAGCAGCCAAGAGGGGGGGAGGCACACTGAAGCTTTCTTT
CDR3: CASSQEGGRHTEAFF

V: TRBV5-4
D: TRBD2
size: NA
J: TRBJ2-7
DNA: TGTGCCAGCAGCTTCGGCCCCACTAGCGGGGGGATCTACGAGCAGTACTTC
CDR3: CASSFGPTSGGIYEQYF

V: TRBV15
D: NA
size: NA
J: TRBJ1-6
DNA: TGTGCCACCGGGACTTCGAGCCCCTATAATTCACCCCTCCACTTT
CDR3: CATGTSSPYNSPLHF

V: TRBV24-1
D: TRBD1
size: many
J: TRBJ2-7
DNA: TGTGCCACCAGTGATCCGGTGGGACAGGTCTACGAGCAGTACTTC
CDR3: CATSDPVGQVYEQYF

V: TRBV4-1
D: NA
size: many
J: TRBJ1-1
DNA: TGCGCCAGCAGCCTACCCCTCGGAGGAACTGAAGCTTTCTTT
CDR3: CASSLPLGGTEAFF

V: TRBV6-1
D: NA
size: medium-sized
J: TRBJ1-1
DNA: TGTGCCAGCAGTCCAATTGGACGGTGGGATGAAGCTTTCTTT
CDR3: CASSPIGRWDEAFF

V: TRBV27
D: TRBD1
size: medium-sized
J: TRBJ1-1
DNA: TGTGCCAGCAGTTCAGGGGACAGGGCGGCTGAAGCTTTCTTT
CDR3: CASSSGDRAAEAFF

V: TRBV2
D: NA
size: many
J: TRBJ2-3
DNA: TGTGCCAGCAGTCGTGTCCTCAACACAGATACGCAGTATTTT
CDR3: CASSRVLNTDTQYF

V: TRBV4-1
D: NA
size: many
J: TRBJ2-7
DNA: TGCGCCAGCAGCCAAGAATCCCTAGGTTCCTACGAGCAGTACTTC
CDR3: CASSQESLGSYEQYF